Reported below is one TCR beta chain. This sample was taken from a study of blood T cell repertoires in COVID-19. Study in general: The United States, Italy and Spain provided the acute and convalescent COVID-19 samples. PBMCs, B-cell-depleted T cells, or T cells provided the cDNA or gDNA that made up the material.

The CDR3 length is 15 residues. The V gene lost 0 bases and the J gene lost 5 bases, with 15 bases spanning the gap. CDR1 is SGHRS, CDR2 YFSETQ, per germline. Profiled with immunoSEQ multiplex PCR; TCRdb holds only in-frame clones, not every one. The sample has over 85,000 clones, 70% to 90% seen once; the top ten hold around 3.2%. The chain is built from TRBV5-1 and TRBJ2-7; tentatively, D is TRBD2 (5 bases). Sequenced material: peripheral blood. The TCR comes from a woman between 50 and 59 years old with acute or convalescent COVID-19. As DNA, the CDR3 is TGCGCCAGCAGCTTGGGGGCGGGCCCCTGGGACGAGCAGTACTTC. Its protein product is CASSLGAGPWDEQYF.